What follows are 2 T cell receptor beta chains derived from one specimen sequenced in a study of HIV-infected patients and healthy controls. TCRdb recomputed calls from the 5' RACE reads with MiXCR, one row per CDR3 protein. The data contain around 62,000 distinct CDR3 sequences, 15% to 20% of them singletons. Specimen: CD4+ T cells from blood. These receptors were taken from a human donor in good health.

This clonotype showed up many times. The chain recombines TRBV20-1 with TRBJ2-4, with 7 nucleotides matching TRBD2. The length of the CDR3 is 16 residues. From germline, CDR1 is DFQATT and CDR2 SNEGSKA (reference sequence). After removal of 4 bases from V and 7 bases from J, the junction contained 16 bases not matched to a gene. This CDR3 reads CSATPLAPSGGNIQYF. The CDR3 nucleotides are TGCAGTGCTACCCCACTAGCGCCGAGTGGGGGGAACATTCAGTACTTC.

This clonotype was counted at least ten times. The chain combines TRBV10-3 with TRBJ2-2; D is ambiguous. Germline V gene lookup returns CDR1 ENHRY and CDR2 SYGVKD. Trimming shortened V by 0 bases and J by 6 bases, and 14 bases separated the two germline ends. The CDR3 consists of 16 residues. The CDR3 nucleotides are TGTGCCATCAGTGAGTCCGGGTCGGGCGGACCCGGGGAGCTGTTTTTT. Its translation is CAISESGSGGPGELFF.